This T cell receptor (beta chain) originates from a study of cytomegalovirus exposure and HLA in healthy donors. With 60 Vbeta and 13 Jbeta primers, the PCR was carried out. TCRdb's table, derived via immunoSEQ multiplex PCR, lists solely in-frame clones and lacks some. Here the sample spans 270,000 or so clones, 85% to 95% being singletons. J was trimmed by 1 base and V by 3 bases; bases with no gene match: 10. Germline V gene sequence: CDR1 SQVTM, CDR2 ANQGSEA. This CDR3 comprises 18 residues. Details on this clone: The antigen remains unidentified.

Points from the study as a whole: Diagnosis of cytomegalovirus status made by the classifier reportedly showed high specificity and sensitivity. Listed as cytomegalovirus-associated were 164 TCR beta chains. TCR beta V- and J-gene trimming, according to a later analysis, was linked to a missense DCLRE1C variant.

The chain employs TRBV29-1 and TRBJ2-1; TRBD2 matches at 12 bases. The material sequenced was PBMCs. The TCR was taken from a girl aged 2-10 years in good health and CMV-seronegative. The CDR3 loop is CSVDGTSGSTQSYNEQFF. The CDR3 coding sequence is TGCAGCGTTGATGGGACTAGCGGGTCCACCCAATCCTACAATGAGCAGTTCTTC.